These 18 T cell receptor beta chains were all obtained from the same sample, sequenced in a study of OX40 agonist ivuxolimab in advanced cancers. This table comes from immunoSEQ multiplex PCR, and its TCRdb copy is limited to in-frame clones, with some not included. In the table there are just under 80,000 clones, 89% of which are singletons. The sample consisted of CD4+ or CD8+ T cells sorted from blood, taken in a trial of the OX40 agonist ivuxolimab. These receptors came from an adult with an advanced solid tumor such as melanoma, head and neck, liver or kidney cancer.

The chain recombines TRBV5-1 with TRBJ2-1; TRBD2 matches 13 bases. V lost 3 bases and J lost 7; bases outside the gene matches: 7. The CDR3 contains 16 residues. Germline assignment: CDR1 SGHRS and CDR2 YFSETQ. The CDR3 is CASSSRTSGGLNEQFF. CDR3 bases: TGCGCCAGCAGCTCTAGGACTAGCGGGGGCTTGAATGAGCAGTTCTTC.

The chain uses TRBV15 and TRBJ2-3; D is perhaps TRBD2 (5 bases). Germline loops: CDR1 LNHNV, CDR2 YYDKDF (reference sequence). V was cut by 3 bases and J by 6 bases, with 16 bases left in between. The CDR3 consists of 15 residues. The CDR3 region is CATSSFQEAWDTQYF. CDR3 nucleotide sequence: TGTGCCACCAGCAGTTTCCAGGAGGCGTGGGATACGCAGTATTTT.

J is TRBJ2-7 and V is TRBV27, with TRBD1 matching over 9 bases. The CDR3 is made up of 15 amino acids. V shed 3 bases, J shed 6 bases, and the junction held 9 bases outside the gene matches. Germline lookup yields CDR1 MNHEY and CDR2 SMNVEV (reference sequence). This chain's CDR3 is CASSFGTGYVGEQYF. The CDR3 nucleotides read TGTGCCAGCAGTTTTGGGACAGGGTATGTGGGCGAGCAGTACTTC.

This chain uses TRBV15 with TRBJ2-5, with D maybe TRBD2 (6 bases). V dropped 0 bases and J dropped 5 bases, with 13 bases sitting between them. The CDR3 has 15 amino acids. Germline CDR1 and CDR2: LNHNV and YYDKDF (reference sequence). CDR3 DNA: TGTGCCACCAGCAGAGATCCCGGTCGGGGGGAGACCCAGTACTTC. Residues: CATSRDPGRGETQYF.

The chain is built from TRBV18 and TRBJ2-3; 15 bases align to TRBD2. Germline V gives CDR1 KGHSH, CDR2 LQKENI. V trimming: 6 bases; J trimming: 6 bases; junction bases outside the gene matches: 4. The CDR3 sequence is 15 residues long. The CDR3 DNA reads as TGTGCCAGCTCTCCCGGACTAGCGGGGGGGGATACGCAGTATTTT. This translates into CASSPGLAGGDTQYF.

The J gene is TRBJ1-3, the V gene TRBV28; D not resolved. V lost 2 bases to trimming and J lost 5 bases, with 7 bases between them. Germline V gene sequence: CDR1 MDHEN, CDR2 SYDVKM. This CDR3 region has 13 residues. The DNA of the CDR3 is TGTGCCAGCAGTTTAACCAGTAGAAACACCATATATTTT. Translating gives CASSLTSRNTIYF.

In this sample, this clone turned up once. The rearrangement links TRBV5-1 to TRBJ2-3, with D possibly matching TRBD2 (6 bases). The ends were cut back, 5 bases at V and 0 bases at J, with 16 bases in the middle. The CDR3 runs 16 residues. Germline loops: CDR1 SGHRS, CDR2 YFSETQ. CDR3 nucleotides: TGCGCCAGCAGTGCGGGGACGGGAACTAGCACAGATACGCAGTATTTT. Protein: CASSAGTGTSTDTQYF.

This chain uses TRBV11-3 with TRBJ2-1, with TRBD2 matching 14 bases. The germline V gene encodes CDR1 SGHNT and CDR2 YENEEA. This CDR3 has 17 amino acids. V lost 5 bases to trimming and J lost 8 bases; unmatched junction nucleotides: 11. Here the CDR3 reads CASSQEPGTSGSHEQFF. CDR3 coding DNA: TGTGCCAGCAGCCAAGAACCCGGGACTAGCGGGAGCCATGAGCAGTTCTTC. The full variable domain, in which reference TRBV11-3 and TRBJ2-1 provide the parts outside the CDR3, is EAGVVQSPRYKIIEKKQPVAFWCNPISGHNTLYWYLQNLGQGPELLIRYENEEAVDDSQLPKDRFSAERLKGVDSTLKIQPAELGDSAVYLCASSQEPGTSGSHEQFFGPGTRLTVL.

The gene calls are TRBV30 and TRBJ2-7; D call uncertain. The germline V and J ends were trimmed by 0 bases and 5 bases, with 5 bases remaining between them. The CDR3 runs to 11 residues. Germline loops: CDR1 GTSNPN, CDR2 SVGIG (reference sequence). The CDR3, as DNA: TGTGCCTGGAGTGTGGCTAACGAGCAGTACTTC. As protein: CAWSVANEQYF.

The chain is built from TRBV28 and TRBJ1-2; 9 positions match TRBD1. CDR1 and CDR2 (germline): MDHEN, SYDVKM. This CDR3 has 14 residues. With V trimmed by 3 bases and J by 8 bases, 7 bases remained unmatched. The CDR3: CASSLGQGARGYTF. The CDR3 DNA is TGTGCCAGCAGTTTGGGACAGGGTGCTCGAGGCTACACCTTC.

V and J are TRBV5-1 and TRBJ2-2; tentative D call: TRBD1 (6 bases). V was pared by 4 bases and J by 6 bases, with 13 bases between. The CDR3 spans 14 residues. The germline CDR1 and CDR2 sequences are SGHRS and YFSETQ. The CDR3 reads CASSGTQGPGELFF. The CDR3 nucleotides are TGCGCCAGCAGCGGAACCCAGGGGCCCGGGGAGCTGTTTTTT.

This sequence joins TRBV4-2 and TRBJ1-4, with D perhaps TRBD1 (5 bases). The germline CDR1 and CDR2 sequences are LGHNA and YNFKEQ. V was pared by 0 bases and J by 3 bases, with 14 bases between. The CDR3 sequence is 17 residues long. CDR3 DNA: TGTGCCAGCAGCCAAGATAGGGACCTAGCCCCTAATGAAAAACTGTTTTTT. Amino acids: CASSQDRDLAPNEKLFF.

V is TRBV19 and J is TRBJ2-1; D unclear. V was pared by 4 bases and J by 5 bases, with 12 bases between. CDR1 is LNHDA, CDR2 SQIVND, per germline (reference sequence). The CDR3 sequence is 14 residues long. DNA of the CDR3: TGTGCCAGTAGTACGGCAGGTTCCCACAATGAGCAGTTCTTC. As protein: CASSTAGSHNEQFF.

The V gene is TRBV4-2, the J gene TRBJ2-1, with 11 bases aligning to TRBD2. Germline CDR1 LGHNA, CDR2 YNFKEQ. Trimming at V came to 2 bases and at J to 7 bases, leaving 10 bases not matched to a gene. The CDR3 is 17 residues long. In DNA form, the CDR3 reads TGTGCCAGCAGCCAAAACGCGAAGACTAGCGGGAATAATGAGCAGTTCTTC. Translation: CASSQNAKTSGNNEQFF.

There are a few counts of this clone. The chain recombines TRBV12-5 with TRBJ1-1; D is uncertain. The CDR3 is 11 amino acids. Germline CDR1 LGHNT, CDR2 FRNRAP. V lost 2 bases to trimming and J lost 8 bases, with 6 bases between them. CDR3 loop: CASGLTKEAFF. The CDR3, as DNA: TGTGCTAGTGGTTTGACCAAGGAAGCTTTCTTT.

The chain employs TRBV7-2 and TRBJ1-1; D remains ambiguous. This CDR3 spans 14 amino acids. Germline V gives CDR1 SGHTA, CDR2 FQGNSA. V lost 5 bases, J lost 4 bases, and 14 bases lay in between. The CDR3 reads CASSPPPSPTEAFF. The DNA for the CDR3 is TGTGCCAGCAGCCCACCCCCCTCACCCACTGAAGCTTTCTTT.

Concerning this clone itself: Other DNA sequences in this sample translate to the same CDR3. The chain recombines TRBV18 with TRBJ2-3; TRBD2 agrees at 11 bases. CDR1 is KGHSH and CDR2 is LQKENI in the germline V gene. The length of the CDR3 is 15 residues. V trimming: 3 bases; J trimming: 3 bases; junction bases outside the gene matches: 2. CDR3 loop: CASSPRTSGTDTQYF. CDR3 bases: TGTGCCAGCTCACCCAGGACTAGCGGGACAGATACGCAGTATTTT.

The chain carries TRBV18 and TRBJ2-2; TRBD1 might be the D (6 bases). V lost 3 bases and J 0 bases, leaving 11 bases between the germline ends. This CDR3 is 16 amino acids long. Germline CDR1 is KGHSH and CDR2 is LQKENI. CDR3 sequence (DNA): TGTGCCAGCTCACCCCGACAGGCCTCGAACACCGGGGAGCTGTTTTTT. Translated: CASSPRQASNTGELFF.